This T cell receptor beta chain was identified in a study of shared clonotypes between healthy human individuals. General study results and limits: Around 5% was the fraction of naive CD4 clonotypes found shared across several donors. Larger estimated richness was generally seen in naive subsets than in memory subsets.

To note about this clone: Its target is unknown.

J gave up 5 bases and V 2 bases, and 13 bases lay outside the gene matches. This CDR3 contains 17 residues. Germline-derived CDR1 and CDR2 are SGHTS and YDEGEE. Every subset's genomic DNA went evenly onto several immunoSEQ plates. Data came from immunoSEQ multiplex PCR; TCRdb stores just in-frame clones and leaves some out. The repertoire has roughly 410,000 clones, about 96% of them found once; the top ten carry about 0.34%. The sequenced material came from memory CD8+ T cells sorted from blood. Subset of the sample: CD45RO+ cells pooled with CCR7-negative TemRA cells. V gene TRBV5-8 combines with J gene TRBJ2-5; 9 bases align to TRBD2. The receptor was derived from a young man in good health. The CDR3 nucleotides read TGTGCCAGCAGCTTCCACCTAGCGGGATTGATGGGGGAGACCCAGTACTTC. This sequence encodes CASSFHLAGLMGETQYF.